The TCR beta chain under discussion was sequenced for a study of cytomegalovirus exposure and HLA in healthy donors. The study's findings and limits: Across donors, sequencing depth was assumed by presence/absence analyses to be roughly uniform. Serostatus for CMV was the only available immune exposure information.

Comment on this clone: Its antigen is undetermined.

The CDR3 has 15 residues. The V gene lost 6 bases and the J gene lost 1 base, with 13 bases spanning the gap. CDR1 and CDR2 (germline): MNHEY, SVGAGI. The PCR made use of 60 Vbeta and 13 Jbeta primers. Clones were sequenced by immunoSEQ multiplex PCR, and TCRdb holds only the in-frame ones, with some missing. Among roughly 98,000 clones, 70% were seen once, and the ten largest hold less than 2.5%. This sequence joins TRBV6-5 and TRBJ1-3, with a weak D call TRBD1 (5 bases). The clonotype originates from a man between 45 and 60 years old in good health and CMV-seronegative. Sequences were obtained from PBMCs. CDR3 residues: CASRDPGKSGNTIYF. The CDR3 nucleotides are TGTGCCAGCAGGGACCCAGGGAAGTCTGGAAACACCATATATTTT.